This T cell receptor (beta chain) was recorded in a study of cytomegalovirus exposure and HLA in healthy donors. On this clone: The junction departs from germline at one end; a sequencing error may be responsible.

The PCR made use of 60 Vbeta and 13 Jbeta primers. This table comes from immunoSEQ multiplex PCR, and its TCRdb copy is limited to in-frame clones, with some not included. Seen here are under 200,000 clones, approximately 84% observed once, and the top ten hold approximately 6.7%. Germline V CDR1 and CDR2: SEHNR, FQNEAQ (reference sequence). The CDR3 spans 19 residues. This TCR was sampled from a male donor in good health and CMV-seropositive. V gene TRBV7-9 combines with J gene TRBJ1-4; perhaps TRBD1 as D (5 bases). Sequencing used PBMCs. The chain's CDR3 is CSSSFPFVTVGGENEKLFF. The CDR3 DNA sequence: TGTTCCAGCAGCTTCCCTTTCGTCACGGTGGGGGGGGAGAACGAAAAACTGTTTTTT.